This T cell receptor beta chain came from a study of blood T cell repertoires in COVID-19. Study in general: T cells, B-cell-depleted T cells, or PBMCs supplied cDNA or gDNA.

Germline V CDR1 and CDR2: LGHNA, YSLEER. The CDR3 has 16 amino acids. V lost 0 bases, J lost 0 bases, and 5 bases stayed unmatched. In this sample, this clone turned up a few times. Profiling relied on immunoSEQ multiplex PCR, and the TCRdb table lists in-frame clones only, not all of them. This sample has tens of thousands of clones, with around 80% found just once. The chain has TRBV4-3 and TRBJ2-7, with TRBD1 identical over 7 bases. The TCR sequence derives from a man between 70 and 80 years old with acute or convalescent COVID-19. Specimen: peripheral blood. The CDR3 DNA reads TGCGCCAGCAGCCAAGAGTTGACAGGGAGCTCCTACGAGCAGTACTTC. This gives the protein CASSQELTGSSYEQYF.